The clone carrying this TCR beta chain was seen only once. Its target is not known. The identical CDR3 is also encoded by other nucleotide sequences in the sample. This sample is drawn from a study of immune evolution from preneoplasia to lung adenocarcinoma. Looking at the study overall: HLA loss of heterozygosity: approximately 7.5% AIS, more than 14% MIA, about 31% ADC, none AAH. Study results and caveats: Highest clonality occurred in KRAS-mutant, not EGFR-mutant or double wild-type, nodules.

The repertoire was sequenced with immunoSEQ multiplex PCR; TCRdb's copy has only in-frame clones and lacks some. The table lists 9,000 to 10,000 clones, roughly 83% of them singletons. Trimming took 0 bases from V and 0 from J, leaving 11 bases between them. The CDR3 runs to 16 residues. Per the germline V gene, CDR1 is KGHSH and CDR2 is LQKENI. Patients had resection in Japan or China between about 2014 and 2018. After pathologic assessment, macro-dissection selected premalignant or tumor cells for extraction. The sequence derives from a donor aged 70 or over with lung adenocarcinoma. The gene calls are TRBV18 and TRBJ1-1; D may be TRBD1 (5 bases). The specimen was FFPE minimally invasive lung adenocarcinoma tissue. The CDR3 is CASSPPYRGMNTEAFF. The CDR3 DNA reads as TGTGCCAGCTCACCACCGTATAGGGGCATGAACACTGAAGCTTTCTTT. The whole variable domain, filled in from reference TRBV18 and TRBJ1-1, reads NAGVMQNPRHLVRRRGQEARLRCSPMKGHSHVYWYRQLPEEGLKFMVYLQKENIIDESGMPKERFSAEFPKEGPSILRIQQVVRGDSAAYFCASSPPYRGMNTEAFFGQGTRLTVV.